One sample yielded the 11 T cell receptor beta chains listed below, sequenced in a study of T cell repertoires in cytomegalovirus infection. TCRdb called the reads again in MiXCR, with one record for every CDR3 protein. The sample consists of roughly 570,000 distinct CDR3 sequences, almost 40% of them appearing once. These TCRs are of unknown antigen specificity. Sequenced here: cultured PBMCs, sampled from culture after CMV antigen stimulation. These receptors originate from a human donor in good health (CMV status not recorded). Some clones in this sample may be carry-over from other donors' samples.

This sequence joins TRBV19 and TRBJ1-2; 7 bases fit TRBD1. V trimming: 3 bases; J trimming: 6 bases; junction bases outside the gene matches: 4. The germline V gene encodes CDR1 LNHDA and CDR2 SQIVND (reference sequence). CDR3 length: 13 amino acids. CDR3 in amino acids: CASSMTGSDGYTF. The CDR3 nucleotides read TGTGCCAGTAGTATGACAGGGAGCGATGGCTACACCTTC. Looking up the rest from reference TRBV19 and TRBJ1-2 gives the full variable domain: DGGITQSPKYLFRKEGQNVTLSCEQNLNHDAMYWYRQDPGQGLRLIYYSQIVNDFQKGDIAEGYSVSREKKESFPLTVTSAQKNPTAFYLCASSMTGSDGYTFGSGTRLTVV.

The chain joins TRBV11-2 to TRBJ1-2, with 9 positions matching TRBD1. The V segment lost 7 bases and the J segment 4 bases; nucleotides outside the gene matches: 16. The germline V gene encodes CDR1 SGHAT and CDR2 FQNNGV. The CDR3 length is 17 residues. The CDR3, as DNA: TGTGCCAGCACCCCCGGACAGGGGCCCCGCGGGGGCTATGGCTACACCTTC. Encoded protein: CASTPGQGPRGGYGYTF.

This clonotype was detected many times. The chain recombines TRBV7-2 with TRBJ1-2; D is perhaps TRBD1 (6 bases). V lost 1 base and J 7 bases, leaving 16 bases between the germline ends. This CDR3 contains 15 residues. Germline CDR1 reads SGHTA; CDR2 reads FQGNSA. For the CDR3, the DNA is TGTGCCAGCAGCTTAGAGACGGTACAGGGCGGTGGCTACACCTTC. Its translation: CASSLETVQGGGYTF.

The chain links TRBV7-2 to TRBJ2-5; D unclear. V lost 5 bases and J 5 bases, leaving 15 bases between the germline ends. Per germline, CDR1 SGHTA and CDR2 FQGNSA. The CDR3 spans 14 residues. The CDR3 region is CASSRARAGETQYF. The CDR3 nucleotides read TGTGCCAGCAGCCGCGCCCGGGCTGGGGAGACCCAGTACTTC.

This CDR3 is CASSETGTRDTQYF. In DNA, the CDR3 is TGTGCCAGCAGCGAGACAGGGACCAGGGATACGCAGTATTTT. V is TRBV28 and J is TRBJ2-3; 7 bases agree with TRBD1. This CDR3 has 14 residues. Germline CDR1 and CDR2: MDHEN and SYDVKM. V shed 6 bases, J shed 6 bases, and the junction held 9 bases outside the gene matches.

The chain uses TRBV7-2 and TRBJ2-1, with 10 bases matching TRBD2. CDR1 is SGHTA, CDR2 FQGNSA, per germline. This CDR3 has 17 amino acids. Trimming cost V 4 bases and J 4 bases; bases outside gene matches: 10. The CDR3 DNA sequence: TGTGCCAGCAGCTCTTTACCGGGACTAGCGCCGTACAATGAGCAGTTCTTC. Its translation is CASSSLPGLAPYNEQFF.

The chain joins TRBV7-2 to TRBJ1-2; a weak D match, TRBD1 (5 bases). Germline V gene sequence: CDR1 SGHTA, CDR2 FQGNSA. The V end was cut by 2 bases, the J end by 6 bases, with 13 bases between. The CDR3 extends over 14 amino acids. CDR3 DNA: TGTGCCAGCAGCTTACGGGGGGTAGAGGATGGCTACACCTTC. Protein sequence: CASSLRGVEDGYTF.

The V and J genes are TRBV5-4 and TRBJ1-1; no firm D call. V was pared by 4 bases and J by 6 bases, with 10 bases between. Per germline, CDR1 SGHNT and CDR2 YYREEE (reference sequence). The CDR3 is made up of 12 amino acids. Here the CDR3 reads CASSGTQAEAFF. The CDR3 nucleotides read TGTGCCAGCAGCGGTACGCAGGCTGAAGCTTTCTTT.

In nucleotides, the CDR3 is TGTGCCAGCAGCTTAGTGGGAAGGGGGACTGAAGCTTTCTTT. It codes for CASSLVGRGTEAFF. The rearrangement joins TRBV7-2 to TRBJ1-1; maybe TRBD1 (6 bases). The germline gives CDR1 SGHTA, CDR2 FQGNSA. The CDR3 extends over 14 amino acids. The V gene lost 1 base and the J gene lost 5 bases, with 11 bases spanning the gap.

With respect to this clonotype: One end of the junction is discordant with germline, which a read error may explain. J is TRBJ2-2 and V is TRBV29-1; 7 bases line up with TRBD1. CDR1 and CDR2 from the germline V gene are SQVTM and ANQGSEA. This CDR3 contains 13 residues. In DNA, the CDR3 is TGCAGCACACAACAGGGGAACACCGGGGAGCCGTTTTTT. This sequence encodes CSTQQGNTGEPFF.

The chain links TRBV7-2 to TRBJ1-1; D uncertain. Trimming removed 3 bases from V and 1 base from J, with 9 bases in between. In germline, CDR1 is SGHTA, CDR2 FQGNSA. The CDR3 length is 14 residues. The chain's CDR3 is CASSLALENTEAFF. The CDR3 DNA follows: TGTGCCAGCAGCTTGGCATTGGAGAACACTGAAGCTTTCTTT.